This paragraph reports one T cell receptor (beta chain). The data were produced by immunoSEQ multiplex PCR, yet TCRdb's version contains in-frame clones alone and is incomplete. This table holds about 71,000 clones, roughly 90% found once. The data were taken from a study of blood T cell repertoires in COVID-19. Germline lookup yields CDR1 SGHRS and CDR2 YFSETQ. The CDR3 consists of 14 residues. The V and J ends lost 0 bases and 6 bases respectively, with 12 bases between them. This rearrangement joins TRBV5-1 to TRBJ1-2; D might be TRBD1 (5 bases). The sequence was collected from a woman aged 80 or over with acute or convalescent COVID-19. Source material: peripheral blood. CDR3 DNA: TGCGCCAGCAGCTTGGACAGGCTTCCAAATGGCTACACCTTC. It translates to CASSLDRLPNGYTF.